Below, 30 T cell receptor beta chains from the same sample are listed, as sequenced in a study of post-analysis software for immune sequencing data. The study, taken as a whole, reports: The five TRBV segments detected at higher frequency in patients than in controls included TRBV5-6, TRBV5-1 and TRBV20-1.

Their antigen targets remain unknown. cDNA libraries of TCR beta carried unique molecular identifiers. From the PCR reads, TCRdb called clonotypes with MiXCR, one entry per CDR3 protein. This table holds under 650,000 distinct CDR3 sequences, 40% to 50% found once. The sequencing sample was made of blood. The receptors come from a girl under 18 with multiple sclerosis.

The V call is TRBV5-5, the J call TRBJ2-3; D is ambiguous. Per the germline V gene, CDR1 is SGHKS and CDR2 is YYEKEE (reference sequence). The CDR3 is 15 amino acids. Trimming took 1 base from V and 2 from J, leaving 11 bases between them. Here the CDR3 DNA reads TGTGCCAGCAGCTTGTCCCCAGTTGTCACAGATACGCAGTATTTT. Translation: CASSLSPVVTDTQYF.

The genes are TRBV7-6 and TRBJ2-3; TRBD2 aligns across 12 bases. Trimming removed 5 bases from V and 5 bases from J; junction bases left unmatched: 5. CDR3 size: 15 residues. Germline values: CDR1 SGHVS, CDR2 FNYEAQ. Here the CDR3 DNA reads TGTGCCAGCAGCCCGACTAGCGGGAGTGGAGATACGCAGTATTTT. As protein: CASSPTSGSGDTQYF. Full variable domain (missing parts from reference TRBV7-6 and TRBJ2-3): GAGVSQSPRYKVTKRGQDVALRCDPISGHVSLYWYRQALGQGPEFLTYFNYEAQQDKSGLPNDRFSAERPEGSISTLTIQRTEQRDSAMYRCASSPTSGSGDTQYFGPGTRLTVL.

The chain uses TRBV29-1 and TRBJ2-4; weak D call: TRBD1 (5 bases). Germline CDR1 SQVTM, CDR2 ANQGSEA. CDR3 length: 15 residues. The ends were cut back, 2 bases at V and 1 base at J, with 12 bases in the middle. CDR3 DNA: TGCAGCGTTGAACAAGGGGCGGCGGCCAAAAACATTCAGTACTTC. This sequence encodes CSVEQGAAAKNIQYF.

This sequence joins TRBV6-1 and TRBJ2-1; unclear D gene. V lost 5 bases and J lost 0, with 17 bases in between. From germline, CDR1 is MNHNS and CDR2 SASEGT. This CDR3 is 17 amino acids long. The CDR3 sequence is CASSLTTPQSSYNEQFF. As DNA, the CDR3 is TGTGCCAGCAGTCTCACTACTCCCCAGAGCTCCTACAATGAGCAGTTCTTC.

DNA for the CDR3: TGTGCCAGCGGAGGGGTGCAAAACATTCAGTACTTC. As protein: CASGGVQNIQYF. This chain connects TRBV12-3 or TRBV12-4 to TRBJ2-4, with D tentatively TRBD2 (6 bases). Trimming stripped 8 bases from V and 5 bases from J, with 10 bases between. The CDR3 totals 12 residues.

Worth noting for this clonotype: A junction end diverges from the germline sequence, so it may reflect a read error. V and J are TRBV12-3 or TRBV12-4 and TRBJ2-5, with D possibly being TRBD2 (5 bases). The length of the CDR3 is 14 residues. For the CDR3, the DNA is TGTGCCAGCAGTTCCTCCGGGGTAGTGGAGACCGAGTACTTC. As protein: CASSSSGVVETEYF.

The chain combines TRBV4-1 with TRBJ2-5; 9 bases are shared with TRBD1. Germline loops: CDR1 MGHRA, CDR2 YSYEKL. The CDR3 covers 16 residues. Trimming cost V 2 bases and J 2 bases; bases outside gene matches: 6. CDR3 in amino acids: CASSQHKGTGQETQYF. CDR3 nucleotides: TGCGCCAGCAGCCAACATAAAGGGACAGGGCAAGAGACCCAGTACTTC.

This clonotype was detected a few times. The gene calls are TRBV20-1 and TRBJ2-5; possible D gene TRBD1, 6 bases. Germline loops: CDR1 DFQATT, CDR2 SNEGSKA (reference sequence). This CDR3 has 13 residues. The germline V and J ends were trimmed by 2 bases and 5 bases, with 12 bases remaining between them. This CDR3 reads CSARQDRHETQYF. The CDR3 DNA sequence: TGCAGTGCTAGACAGGACAGACACGAGACCCAGTACTTC.

The V gene is TRBV12-3 or TRBV12-4, the J gene TRBJ2-3; D is perhaps TRBD2 (5 bases). This CDR3 spans 12 amino acids. V shed 7 bases and J shed 7 bases, with 12 bases lying between them. The CDR3 sequence is CASIFTGNTQYF. DNA of the CDR3: TGTGCCAGCATCTTTACCGGGAATACGCAGTATTTT.

In its sample, this clonotype was seen a few times. The chain recombines TRBV11-2 with TRBJ1-2, with D unclear. This CDR3 region has 12 residues. V was clipped by 5 bases and J by 1 base, with 5 bases between them. Per germline, CDR1 SGHAT and CDR2 FQNNGV. CDR3 DNA: TGTGCCAGCAGCCACCTTAACTATGGCTACACCTTC. Translating gives CASSHLNYGYTF.

This clonotype was seen only a few times. The chain has TRBV5-5 and TRBJ2-1; D possibly corresponds to TRBD1 (5 bases). Germline CDR1 is SGHKS and CDR2 is YYEKEE (reference sequence). The V gene lost 0 bases and the J gene lost 7 bases, with 14 bases spanning the gap. The CDR3 covers 15 residues. The CDR3 loop reads CASSLVQGKANEQFF. In DNA, the CDR3 is TGTGCCAGCAGCTTGGTCCAGGGAAAGGCGAATGAGCAGTTCTTC.

V usage is TRBV27 and J usage is TRBJ1-5; no clear D gene. The CDR3 runs to 15 residues. The V gene's germline CDR1 is MNHEY and CDR2 SMNVEV (reference sequence). Trimming left V 0 bases short and J 4 bases short, with 10 bases between. The CDR3 here is CASSLSANSNQPQHF. CDR3 nucleotide sequence: TGTGCCAGCAGTTTATCCGCAAATAGTAATCAGCCCCAGCATTTT.

To note about this clonotype: Sequence at one end of the junction differs from germline and may be a read error. V is TRBV10-3 and J is TRBJ2-3; possible D gene TRBD2, 7 bases. CDR1 and CDR2 (germline): ENHRY, SYGVKD. This CDR3 is 16 amino acids long. The CDR3 spells CATSEGGGQSTDTQYF. In DNA, the CDR3 is TGTGCCACCAGTGAGGGCGGGGGACAAAGCACAGATACGCAGTATTTT.

This clonotype was counted between two and nine times. The chain is built from TRBV20-1 and TRBJ1-2; 10 bases are shared with TRBD1. The CDR3 consists of 13 residues. The junction had 8 bases not matched to a gene; V was cut back by 5 bases and J by 8 bases. Germline V CDR1 and CDR2: DFQATT, SNEGSKA (reference sequence). This CDR3 is CSAGRDRGSGYTF. The CDR3 DNA is TGCAGTGCTGGCCGGGACAGGGGTAGCGGCTACACCTTC.

This clonotype has only a few counts. This rearrangement joins TRBV10-3 to TRBJ2-5, with TRBD2 matching 7 bases. This CDR3 spans 15 amino acids. Looked up from germline, CDR1 is ENHRY and CDR2 is SYGVKD. The junction had 5 bases not matched to a gene; V was cut back by 3 bases and J by 1 base. The CDR3 DNA reads TGTGCCATCAGTGATTGGGGGGGAGGCCAAGAGACCCAGTACTTC. Translated: CAISDWGGGQETQYF.

The chain uses TRBV6-2 or TRBV6-3 and TRBJ2-7; unclear D gene. Germline V gene data show CDR1 as MNHEY and CDR2 as SVGEGT. The CDR3 is made up of 13 amino acids. V lost 2 bases and J 1 base, leaving 6 bases between the germline ends. The CDR3 here is CASSYAGSYEQYF. The CDR3 DNA sequence: TGTGCCAGCAGTTACGCAGGTTCCTACGAGCAGTACTTC.

The chain links TRBV12-3 or TRBV12-4 to TRBJ2-1; no reliable D call. Trimming left V 3 bases short and J 4 bases short, with 7 bases between. This CDR3 has 13 amino acids. The CDR3 is CASSFQDYNEQFF. The CDR3 nucleotides read TGTGCCAGCAGTTTCCAGGATTACAATGAGCAGTTCTTC.

This clonotype appeared a few times. The genes are TRBV30 and TRBJ2-1; D is tentatively TRBD1 or TRBD2 (6 bases each). The CDR3 totals 12 residues. Trimming shortened V by 2 bases and J by 12 bases, and 14 bases separated the two germline ends. CDR1 is GTSNPN, CDR2 SVGIG, per germline (reference sequence). CDR3 sequence: CAWSSPGDLQFF. Written as DNA, the CDR3 is TGTGCCTGGAGTTCTCCAGGGGACTTGCAGTTCTTC.

The rearrangement links TRBV3-1 to TRBJ2-1, with 8 bases aligning to TRBD2. CDR3 length: 18 amino acids. J lost 4 bases, V lost 1 base, and 12 bases had no gene match. CDR1 is LGHDT, CDR2 YNNKEL, per germline (reference sequence). CDR3: CASSQVVGGASRYNEQFF. The CDR3 DNA reads as TGTGCCAGCAGCCAAGTTGTCGGGGGGGCCAGTCGTTACAATGAGCAGTTCTTC.

The chain links TRBV13 to TRBJ2-3; the match to TRBD2 covers 9 bases. Germline V lookup: CDR1 PRHDT, CDR2 FYEKMQ (reference sequence). Trimming at V came to 2 bases and at J to 9 bases, leaving 3 bases not matched to a gene. This CDR3 is 13 amino acids long. The CDR3, as DNA: TGTGCCAGCAGCTTAATAAGCGGGAGGACGCAGTATTTT. It encodes CASSLISGRTQYF.

The rearrangement joins TRBV12-3 or TRBV12-4 to TRBJ1-5; D unclear. Deletions cut 5 bases from V and 10 bases from J, with 18 bases between. The CDR3 length is 14 residues. This CDR3 is CASSDMSVGKPQHF. CDR3 DNA: TGTGCCAGCAGTGACATGAGCGTCGGGAAACCCCAGCATTTT.

With respect to this clonotype: Mismatch with germline at one junction end may stem from a read error. The V and J genes are TRBV6-5 and TRBJ1-5; 9 bases are a match to TRBD1. The CDR3 totals 14 residues. Germline V lookup: CDR1 MNHEY, CDR2 SVGAGI. This chain's CDR3 is CASRGGQGNQPQHF. For the CDR3, the DNA is TGCGCCAGCAGAGGGGGACAGGGAAATCAGCCCCAGCATTTT.

This clonotype appeared a single time. V gene TRBV12-3 or TRBV12-4 combines with J gene TRBJ2-7; TRBD2 aligns across 8 bases. The CDR3 consists of 15 residues. The J segment lost 6 bases and the V segment lost 3 bases, leaving 10 bases of the junction unmatched. The CDR3 region is CASSFLGLADGEQYF. DNA of the CDR3: TGTGCCAGCAGTTTTCTAGGACTAGCAGACGGCGAGCAGTACTTC.

This rearrangement joins TRBV11-2 to TRBJ2-2; 9 bases map to TRBD2. This CDR3 region has 16 residues. Germline CDR1 is SGHAT and CDR2 is FQNNGV. The junction had 5 bases not matched to a gene; V was cut back by 5 bases and J by 1 base. The CDR3 spells CASSILAGQNTGELFF. Here the CDR3 DNA reads TGTGCCAGCAGCATTCTAGCGGGACAGAACACCGGGGAGCTGTTTTTT.

With respect to this clonotype: Possible read error: a much larger clone is one base away. The rearrangement joins TRBV9 to TRBJ2-5; no clear D gene. The end of the DNA is better explained by TRBJ2-7, so the J call may be wrong. This CDR3 region has 14 residues. From germline, CDR1 is SGDLS and CDR2 YYNGEE. CDR3: CASSVYSTIPEQYF. DNA for the CDR3: TGTGCCAGCAGCGTGTACTCGACCATCCCCGAGCAGTACTTC.

The J gene is TRBJ2-6, the V gene TRBV29-1, with unresolved D. The CDR3 covers 13 residues. V was trimmed by 7 bases and J by 0 bases, leaving 7 bases between them. In germline, CDR1 is SQVTM, CDR2 ANQGSEA. DNA of the CDR3: TGCAGCGCTCCGATCTCTGGGGCCAACGTCCTGACTTTC. It encodes CSAPISGANVLTF. Drawing the rest from reference TRBV29-1 and TRBJ2-6, the complete variable domain is SAVISQKPSRDICQRGTSLTIQCQVDSQVTMMFWYRQQPGQSLTLIATANQGSEATYESGFVIDKFPISRPNLTFSTLTVSNMSPEDSSIYLCSAPISGANVLTFGAGSRLTVL.

The sample holds a few counts of this clonotype. The genes are TRBV29-1 and TRBJ2-1; the match to TRBD2 covers 12 bases. The V gene's germline CDR1 is SQVTM and CDR2 ANQGSEA. The CDR3 is 15 residues long. The ends lost 3 bases at V and 6 bases at J; junction bases unmatched: 6. The chain's CDR3 is CSVELAGGPANEQFF. The DNA for the CDR3 is TGCAGCGTTGAGCTAGCGGGGGGGCCGGCCAATGAGCAGTTCTTC.

This clonotype has ten or more counts. The chain couples TRBV6-4 to TRBJ2-6; a weak D match, TRBD1 (5 bases). Germline CDR1 is MRHNA and CDR2 is SNTAGT. The CDR3 length is 14 residues. Trimming pared 10 bases from V and 2 bases from J, leaving 12 bases between. Written as DNA, the CDR3 is TGTGCCACCTCCGACAGAGCTGGGGCCAACGTCCTGACTTTC. It yields the protein CATSDRAGANVLTF.

Turning to this clonotype: Its ends do not fully match the called genes, so a read error is possible. CDR3 nucleotide sequence: TGTGCCAGCAGTTCCAGGACAGGGGGCGACTACGTGCAGTACTTC. This sequence encodes CASSSRTGGDYVQYF. The chain recombines TRBV6-2 or TRBV6-3 with TRBJ2-7; TRBD1 agrees at 11 bases. Germline V lookup: CDR1 MNHEY, CDR2 SVGEGT. The CDR3 has 15 amino acids.

The V and J genes are TRBV7-6 and TRBJ2-1, with TRBD2 matching over 11 bases. V was pared by 6 bases and J by 8 bases, with 12 bases of the junction left unmatched. The CDR3 consists of 16 residues. Germline V gives CDR1 SGHVS, CDR2 FNYEAQ. The chain's CDR3 is CASRPTSGSGSDEQFF. The CDR3 DNA follows: TGTGCCAGCAGACCAACTAGCGGGAGTGGGTCCGATGAGCAGTTCTTC.